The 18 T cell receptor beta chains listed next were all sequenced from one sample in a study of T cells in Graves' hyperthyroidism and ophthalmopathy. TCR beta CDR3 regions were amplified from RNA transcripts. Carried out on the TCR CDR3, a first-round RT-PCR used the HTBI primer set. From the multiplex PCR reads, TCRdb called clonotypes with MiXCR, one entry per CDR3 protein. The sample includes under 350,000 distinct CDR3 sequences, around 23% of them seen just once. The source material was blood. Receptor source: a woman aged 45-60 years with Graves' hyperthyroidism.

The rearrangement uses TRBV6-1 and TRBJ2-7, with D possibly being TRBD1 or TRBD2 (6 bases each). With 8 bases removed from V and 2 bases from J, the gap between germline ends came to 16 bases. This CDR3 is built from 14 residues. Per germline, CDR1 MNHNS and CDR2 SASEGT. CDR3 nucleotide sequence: TGTGCCAGCCGTAATAAAGGGGGGACCTACGAGCAGTACTTC. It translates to CASRNKGGTYEQYF.

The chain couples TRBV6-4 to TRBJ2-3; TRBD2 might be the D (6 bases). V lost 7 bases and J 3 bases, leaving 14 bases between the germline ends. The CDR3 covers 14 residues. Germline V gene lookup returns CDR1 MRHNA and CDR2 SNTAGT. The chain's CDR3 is CASITGGATDTQYF. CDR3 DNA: TGTGCCAGCATTACCGGGGGAGCAACAGATACGCAGTATTTT.

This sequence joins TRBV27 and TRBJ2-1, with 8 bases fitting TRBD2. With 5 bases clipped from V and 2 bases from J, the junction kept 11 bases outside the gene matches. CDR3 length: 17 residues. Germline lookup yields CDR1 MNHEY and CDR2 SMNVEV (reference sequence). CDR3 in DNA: TGTGCCAGCAGTACCCAGCAGGCGGGAGGCGCCTACAATGAGCAGTTCTTC. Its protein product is CASSTQQAGGAYNEQFF.

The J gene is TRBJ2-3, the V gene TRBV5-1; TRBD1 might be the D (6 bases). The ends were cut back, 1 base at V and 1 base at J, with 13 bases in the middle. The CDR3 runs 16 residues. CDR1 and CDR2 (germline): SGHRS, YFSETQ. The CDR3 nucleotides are TGCGCCAGCAGCTTGACATCAGGGGCCGGCACAGATACGCAGTATTTT. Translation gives CASSLTSGAGTDTQYF.

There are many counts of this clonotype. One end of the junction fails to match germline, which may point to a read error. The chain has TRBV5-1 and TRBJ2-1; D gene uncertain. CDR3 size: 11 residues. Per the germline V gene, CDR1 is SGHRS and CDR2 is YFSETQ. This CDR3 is CASSLYNEQFF. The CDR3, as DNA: TGTGCCAGCAGCTTATACAATGAGCAGTTCTTC. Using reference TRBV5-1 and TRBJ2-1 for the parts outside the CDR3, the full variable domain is KAGVTQTPRYLIKTRGQQVTLSCSPISGHRSVSWYQQTPGQGLQFLFEYFSETQRNKGNFPGRFSGRQFSNSRSEMNVSTLELGDSALYLCASSLYNEQFFGPGTRLTVL.

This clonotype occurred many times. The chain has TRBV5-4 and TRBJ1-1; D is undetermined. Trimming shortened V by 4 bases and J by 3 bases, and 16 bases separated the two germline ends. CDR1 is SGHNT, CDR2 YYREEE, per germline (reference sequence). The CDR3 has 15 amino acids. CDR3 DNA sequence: TGTGCCAGCAGCCCGGGCGGGAGGTCGGACACTGAAGCTTTCTTT. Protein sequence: CASSPGGRSDTEAFF.

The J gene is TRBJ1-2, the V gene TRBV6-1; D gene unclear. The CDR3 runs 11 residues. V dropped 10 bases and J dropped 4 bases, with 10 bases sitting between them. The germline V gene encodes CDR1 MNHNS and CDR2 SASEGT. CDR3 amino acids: CATEGLYGYTF. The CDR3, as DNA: TGTGCCACTGAGGGCCTCTATGGCTACACCTTC.

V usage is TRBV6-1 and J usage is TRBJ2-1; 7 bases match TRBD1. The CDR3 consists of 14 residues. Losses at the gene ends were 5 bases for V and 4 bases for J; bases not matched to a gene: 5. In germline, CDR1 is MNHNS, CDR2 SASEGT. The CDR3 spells CASSPGQRYNEQFF. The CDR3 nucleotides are TGTGCCAGCAGTCCGGGACAGCGATACAATGAGCAGTTCTTC.

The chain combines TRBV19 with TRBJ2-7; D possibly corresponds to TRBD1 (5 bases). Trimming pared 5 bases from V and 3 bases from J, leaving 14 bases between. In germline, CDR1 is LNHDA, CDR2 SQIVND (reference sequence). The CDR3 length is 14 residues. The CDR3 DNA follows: TGTGCCAGTAGTCCCGACAGAACCCTCTACGAGCAGTACTTC. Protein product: CASSPDRTLYEQYF.

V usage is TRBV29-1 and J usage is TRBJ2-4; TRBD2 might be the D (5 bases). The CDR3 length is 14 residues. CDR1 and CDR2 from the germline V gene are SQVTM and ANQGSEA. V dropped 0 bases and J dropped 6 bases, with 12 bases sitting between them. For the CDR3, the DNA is TGCAGCGTTGAAGATAGGACTGGGAGAAACATTCAGTACTTC. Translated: CSVEDRTGRNIQYF.

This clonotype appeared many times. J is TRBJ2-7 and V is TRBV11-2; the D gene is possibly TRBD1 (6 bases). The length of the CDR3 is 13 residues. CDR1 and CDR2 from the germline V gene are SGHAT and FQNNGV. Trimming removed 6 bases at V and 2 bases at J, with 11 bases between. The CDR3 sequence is CASSHTGPYEQYF. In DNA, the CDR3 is TGTGCCAGCAGTCACACAGGGCCCTACGAGCAGTACTTC.

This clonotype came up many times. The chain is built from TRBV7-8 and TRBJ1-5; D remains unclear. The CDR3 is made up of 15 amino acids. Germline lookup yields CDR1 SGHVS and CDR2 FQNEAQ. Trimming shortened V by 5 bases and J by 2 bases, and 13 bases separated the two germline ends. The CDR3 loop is CASSPARVGNQPQHF. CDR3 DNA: TGTGCCAGCAGCCCCGCCCGGGTTGGCAATCAGCCCCAGCATTTT.

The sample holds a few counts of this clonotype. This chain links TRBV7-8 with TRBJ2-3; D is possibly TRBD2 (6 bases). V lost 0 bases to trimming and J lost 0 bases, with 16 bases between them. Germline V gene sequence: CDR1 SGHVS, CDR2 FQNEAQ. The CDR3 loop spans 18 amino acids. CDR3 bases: TGTGCCAGCAGCTTAGCACGGATCCCGGGACTTAGCACAGATACGCAGTATTTT. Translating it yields CASSLARIPGLSTDTQYF. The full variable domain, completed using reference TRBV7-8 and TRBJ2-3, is GAGVSQSPRYKVAKRGQDVALRCDPISGHVSLFWYQQALGQGPEFLTYFQNEAQLDKSGLPSDRFFAERPEGSVSTLKIQRTQQEDSAVYLCASSLARIPGLSTDTQYFGPGTRLTVL.

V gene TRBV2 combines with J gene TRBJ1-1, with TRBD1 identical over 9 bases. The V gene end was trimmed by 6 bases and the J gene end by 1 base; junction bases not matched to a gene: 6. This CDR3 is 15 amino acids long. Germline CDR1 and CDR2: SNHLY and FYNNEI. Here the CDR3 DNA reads TGTGCCAGCAGGGAACAGGGGGCAGGGAACACTGAAGCTTTCTTT. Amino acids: CASREQGAGNTEAFF.

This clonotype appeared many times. Written as DNA, the CDR3 is TGTGCCAGCAGGATCCAAGAGACCCAGTACTTC. This sequence encodes CASRIQETQYF. J is TRBJ2-5 and V is TRBV2; D gene ambiguous. Germline V lookup: CDR1 SNHLY, CDR2 FYNNEI. V gave up 6 bases and J gave up 1 base, with 3 bases separating them. The length of the CDR3 is 11 residues.

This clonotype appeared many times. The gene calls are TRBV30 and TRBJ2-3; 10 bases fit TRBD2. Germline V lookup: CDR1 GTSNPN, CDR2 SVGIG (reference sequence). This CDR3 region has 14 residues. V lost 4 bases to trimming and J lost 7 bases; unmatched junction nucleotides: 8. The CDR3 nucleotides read TGTGCCTGGAACCCGGGACTAGCGTCAAATACGCAGTATTTT. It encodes CAWNPGLASNTQYF.

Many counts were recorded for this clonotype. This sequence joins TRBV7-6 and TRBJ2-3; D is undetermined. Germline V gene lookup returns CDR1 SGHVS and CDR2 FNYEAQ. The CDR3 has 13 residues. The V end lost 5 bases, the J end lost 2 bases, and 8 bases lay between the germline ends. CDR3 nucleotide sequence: TGTGCCAGCAGCCCCACTACCACAGATACGCAGTATTTT. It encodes CASSPTTTDTQYF.

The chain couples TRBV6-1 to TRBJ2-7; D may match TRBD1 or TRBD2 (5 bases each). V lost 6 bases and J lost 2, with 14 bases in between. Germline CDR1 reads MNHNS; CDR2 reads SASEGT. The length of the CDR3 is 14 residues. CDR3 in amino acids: CASRRGRTTYEQYF. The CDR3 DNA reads TGTGCCAGCAGGAGGGGCCGCACAACCTACGAGCAGTACTTC.